Described below is a single T cell receptor beta chain sequence and its context. This record comes from a study of early T cells in non-severe SARS-CoV-2 infection. Each CDR3 protein is one row after TCRdb ran MiXCR on the 5' RACE reads. The data show some 53,000 distinct CDR3 sequences, around 8% seen once. Trimming took 6 bases from V and 4 from J, leaving 9 bases between them. CDR1 is PRHDT, CDR2 FYEKMQ, per germline (reference sequence). This CDR3 contains 12 residues. The chain combines TRBV13 with TRBJ2-5; D unresolved. The sequenced material came from whole blood. This receptor was identified in an adult who was a healthcare worker with PCR-confirmed SARS-CoV-2 infection or an uninfected control (not recorded which). As DNA, the CDR3 is TGTGCCAGCAGGCGTGCTAGAGAGACCCAGTACTTC. As protein: CASRRARETQYF.